The TCR beta chain described here comes from a study of Graves' ophthalmopathy and Graves' hyperthyroidism. Study summary: Calling hyperthyroidism stable required that no ophthalmopathy show up within 18 months of follow-up. Study-wide results and caveats: For predicting ophthalmopathy progression, the model had more than 60% sensitivity and 72.22% specificity. Blood also held most thyroid clonotypes expanded above 0.001 frequency.

Other autoimmune diseases, uncontrolled infections, pregnancy and lactation each led to patient exclusion. About this clonotype itself: Its antigen is unknown.

V was clipped by 2 bases and J by 1 base; unmatched bases: 0. This CDR3 region has 13 residues. CDR1 is DFQATT, CDR2 SNEGSKA, per germline (reference sequence). Amplification of the TCR beta CDR3 regions used RNA transcripts (as template). HTBI primers served in a first-round RT-PCR, which a second-round multiplex PCR followed. TCRdb recomputed calls from the multiplex PCR reads with MiXCR, one row per CDR3 protein. Of roughly 1.1 million distinct CDR3 sequences listed, about two fifths are singletons. The sequence came from an adult man with Graves' hyperthyroidism. The chain is built from TRBV20-1 and TRBJ2-3, with 7 bases matching TRBD2. Sequenced material: peripheral blood or thyroid tissue (not recorded which). This CDR3 reads CSARLAGTDTQYF. The CDR3 DNA follows: TGCAGTGCTAGACTAGCGGGCACAGATACGCAGTATTTT.